Included here is one T cell receptor (beta chain) sequence, with context. Donors of Cohort 3 who recovered were those that had two negative PCRs, clearance, or symptom resolution. The sample is drawn from a study of blood T cell repertoires in COVID-19. In the study overall: PBMCs, B-cell-depleted T cells, or T cells provided the cDNA or gDNA that made up the material.

Germline loops: CDR1 SGHRS, CDR2 YFSETQ. The CDR3 has 13 amino acids. Between the trimmed V and J ends, which lost 1 base and 4 bases, there was a span of 8 bases. Original analysis: Using reference gene primer amplification, nucleated cell counts were estimated. Assay used: immunoSEQ multiplex PCR; TCRdb lists only in-frame clones, some missing. D and trimming come from the DNA, and the V and J calls and clone size come from that table. Of 250,000 to 350,000 clones in the sample, 87% are singletons; the top ten hold 8.9%. V and J are TRBV5-1 and TRBJ1-2; a possible D gene is TRBD1 (5 bases). The sequence derives from a woman in her late teens or twenties who had recovered from COVID-19. The sample taken for sequencing was PBMCs or T cells enriched from blood (not recorded which). For the CDR3, the DNA is TGCGCCAGCAGCTTGAGGGGCGTCTATGGCTACACCTTC. Protein product: CASSLRGVYGYTF.